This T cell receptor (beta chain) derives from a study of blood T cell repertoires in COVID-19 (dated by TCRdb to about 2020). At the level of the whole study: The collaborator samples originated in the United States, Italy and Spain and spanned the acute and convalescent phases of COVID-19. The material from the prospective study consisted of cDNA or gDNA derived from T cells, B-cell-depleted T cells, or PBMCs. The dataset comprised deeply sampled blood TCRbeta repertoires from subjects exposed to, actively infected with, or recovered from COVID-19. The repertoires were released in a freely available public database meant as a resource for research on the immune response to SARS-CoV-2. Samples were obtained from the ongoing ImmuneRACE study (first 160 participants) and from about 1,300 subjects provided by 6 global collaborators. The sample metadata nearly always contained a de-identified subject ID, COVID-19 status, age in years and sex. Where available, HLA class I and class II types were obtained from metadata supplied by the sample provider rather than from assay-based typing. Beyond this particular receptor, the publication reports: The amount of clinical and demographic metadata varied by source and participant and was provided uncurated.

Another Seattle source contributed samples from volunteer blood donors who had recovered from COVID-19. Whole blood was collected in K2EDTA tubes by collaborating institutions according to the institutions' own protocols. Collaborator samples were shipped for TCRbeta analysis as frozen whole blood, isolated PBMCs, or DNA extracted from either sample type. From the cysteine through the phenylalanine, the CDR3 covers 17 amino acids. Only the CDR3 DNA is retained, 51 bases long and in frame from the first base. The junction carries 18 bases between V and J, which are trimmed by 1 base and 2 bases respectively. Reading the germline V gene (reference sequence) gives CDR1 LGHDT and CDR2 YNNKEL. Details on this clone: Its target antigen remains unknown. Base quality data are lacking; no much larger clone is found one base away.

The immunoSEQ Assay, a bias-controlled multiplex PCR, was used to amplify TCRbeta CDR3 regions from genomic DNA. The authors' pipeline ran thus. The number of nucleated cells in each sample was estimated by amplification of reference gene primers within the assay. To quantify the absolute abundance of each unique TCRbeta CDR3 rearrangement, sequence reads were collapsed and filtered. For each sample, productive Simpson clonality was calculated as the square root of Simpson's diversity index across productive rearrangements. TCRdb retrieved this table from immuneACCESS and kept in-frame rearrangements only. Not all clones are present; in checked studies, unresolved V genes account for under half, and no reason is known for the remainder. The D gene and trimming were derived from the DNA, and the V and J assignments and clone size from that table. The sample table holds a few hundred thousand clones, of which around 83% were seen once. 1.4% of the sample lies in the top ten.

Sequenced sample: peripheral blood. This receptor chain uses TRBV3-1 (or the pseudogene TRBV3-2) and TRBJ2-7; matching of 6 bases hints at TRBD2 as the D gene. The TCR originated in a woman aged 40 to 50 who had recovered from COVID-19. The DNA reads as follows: TGTGCCAGCAGCCAAGTACCACCCGGGGCGGGAACCTACGAGCAGTACTTC. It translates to CASSQVPPGAGTYEQYF.